This T cell receptor (beta chain) derives from a study of shared T cell receptors in the human thymus. The data were produced by immunoSEQ multiplex PCR, yet TCRdb's version contains in-frame clones alone and is incomplete. The table lists some 720,000 clones, approximately 87% of them singletons. This clone was seen only once. With V trimmed by 7 bases and J by 5 bases, 13 bases remained unmatched. CDR1 is SQVTM, CDR2 ANQGSEA, per germline. The CDR3 is 15 residues long. A further study also used this sample, focusing on human thymus T cells.

Sample: thymocytes. The J gene is TRBJ2-2, the V gene TRBV29-1; TRBD1 aligns across 7 bases. The source is a boy less than two years old with a congenital heart defect. CDR3 in DNA: TGCAGCGCCGCCACAGGGGAGAGGGTTACCGGGGAGCTGTTTTTT. Encoded protein: CSAATGERVTGELFF.